This T cell receptor beta chain emerged from a study of T cell repertoires in cytomegalovirus infection. Study details: CMV infection plus the matching HLA type was flagged by public TCR beta signatures.

With V trimmed by 3 bases and J by 5 bases, 7 bases remained unmatched. CDR1 and CDR2 from the germline V gene are LNHNV and YYDKDF (reference sequence). The CDR3 spans 15 residues. Regarding the study as a whole: Summed public TCR beta family frequency identified CMV carriers bearing the relevant HLA. Clonotypes of TCR beta that were HLA-C-restricted and CMV-specific dominated the ex vivo response.

This clonotype has a handful of counts. No antigen is known for it. TCRdb redid the calling of the reads with MiXCR, one entry per CDR3 protein. The repertoire consists of approximately 150,000 distinct CDR3 sequences, with 5.5% to 8% occurring once and the leading ten covering approximately 19%. This TCR derives from a human donor in good health (CMV status not recorded). Some clones in this sample may be carry-over from other donors' samples. The source material was PBMCs. This chain joins TRBV15 and TRBJ2-5; TRBD2 agrees at 9 bases. As DNA, the CDR3 is TGTGCCACCAGCAGCCTGGCGGGGGGGCACGAGACCCAGTACTTC. As protein: CATSSLAGGHETQYF.